These 26 T cell receptor beta chains came from one sample sequenced in a study of blood T cells in healthy people across ages. Sample-barcoded 5' priming and a J-beta primer mix drove a second PCR of about 6 to 12 cycles. One entry per CDR3 protein results from TCRdb running MiXCR on the 5' RACE reads. The sample lists approximately 810,000 distinct CDR3 sequences, around 28% occurring once. The sample taken for sequencing was blood. The source of these receptors is an elderly woman in good health.

The table lists this clonotype with many counts. This chain links TRBV28 with TRBJ2-1, with D perhaps assigned TRBD1 or TRBD2 (5 bases each). The CDR3 runs to 15 residues. The V gene lost 5 bases and the J gene lost 3 bases, with 14 bases spanning the gap. Looked up from germline, CDR1 is MDHEN and CDR2 is SYDVKM. The chain's CDR3 is CASSLPGRFYNEQFF. DNA of the CDR3: TGTGCCAGCAGTCTCCCGGGACGGTTCTACAATGAGCAGTTCTTC.

About this clonotype itself: This may arise from a read error, as a much more abundant clone is one base away. The conserved closing phenylalanine or tryptophan is absent in this CDR3, likely reflecting a read error. V usage is TRBV7-2 and J usage is TRBJ2-5; D is unclear. Trimming pared 3 bases from V and 6 bases from J, leaving 11 bases between. Germline values: CDR1 SGHTA, CDR2 FQGNSA. The CDR3 covers 13 residues. The CDR3 DNA follows: TGTGCCAGCAGCTTCCCATTTAGTAAGACCCAGTACTCC. Its protein product is CASSFPFSKTQYS.

Notes on this clonotype: A clone one base away is much larger, so this may be a read error. The chain combines TRBV6-2 or TRBV6-3 with TRBJ2-5; TRBD2 might be the D (6 bases). CDR3 size: 13 residues. Per the germline V gene, CDR1 is MNHEY and CDR2 is SVGEGT. V was shortened by 6 bases and J by 11 bases, with 19 bases between the two germline ends. The CDR3 DNA sequence: TGTGCCAGCAGGGCCGGGGGAGGTAATGAGCAGTACTTC. Translating gives CASRAGGGNEQYF.

The chain employs TRBV7-6 and TRBJ2-2; no definite D call. The CDR3 length is 15 residues. Trimming pared 0 bases from V and 6 bases from J, leaving 11 bases between. CDR1 is SGHVS, CDR2 FNYEAQ, per germline. This CDR3 reads CASSLAIQRAGELFF. The CDR3 DNA reads as TGTGCCAGCAGCTTAGCGATCCAAAGGGCCGGGGAGCTGTTTTTT.

This clonotype came up a few times. The gene calls are TRBV20-1 and TRBJ2-1, with a possible D match to TRBD2 (6 bases). The end of the DNA fits TRBJ2-7 better, so the J call may be wrong. The germline V gene encodes CDR1 DFQATT and CDR2 SNEGSKA (reference sequence). The CDR3 extends over 12 amino acids. The DNA for the CDR3 is TGCAGTACCAGGGACTTTTACAATGAGCAGTACTTC. The encoded protein is CSTRDFYNEQYF.

This clonotype appeared many times. The chain uses TRBV5-6 and TRBJ2-3, with TRBD1 identical over 9 bases. This CDR3 spans 14 amino acids. With V trimmed by 4 bases and J by 4 bases, 4 bases remained unmatched. Germline loops: CDR1 SGHDT, CDR2 YYEEEE. In DNA, the CDR3 is TGTGCCAGCAGCCGGGACAGGGTCGCAGATACGCAGTATTTT. Its translation: CASSRDRVADTQYF.

As concerns this clonotype: It may be a read error: a sequence one base away is much more abundant. CDR3 nucleotides: TGTGCCAGCAGCTTAGGTTGCGTCGGGGAGACCCAGTACTTC. It codes for CASSLGCVGETQYF. The gene calls are TRBV7-2 and TRBJ2-7; D gene uncertain. The end of the DNA fits TRBJ2-5 better, so the J call may be wrong. This CDR3 comprises 14 residues. From germline, CDR1 is SGHTA and CDR2 FQGNSA.

At least ten counts were recorded for this clonotype. This chain connects TRBV7-2 to TRBJ2-7, with 9 bases fitting TRBD1. The CDR3 spans 15 residues. The germline V gene encodes CDR1 SGHTA and CDR2 FQGNSA. After removal of 5 bases from V and 3 bases from J, the junction contained 8 bases not matched to a gene. The CDR3, as DNA: TGTGCCAGCAGCCTCGGGACAGGGTGGGGCTACGAGCAGTACTTC. Protein: CASSLGTGWGYEQYF.

This clonotype was seen ten or more times. This chain links TRBV4-3 with TRBJ2-3; 15 positions agree with TRBD2. Germline lookup yields CDR1 LGHNA and CDR2 YSLEER. This CDR3 has 16 residues. Trimming at V came to 3 bases and at J to 6 bases, leaving 4 bases not matched to a gene. The CDR3 region has the DNA TGCGCCAGCAGCCAGGGACTAGCGGGGGGTGCGGATACGCAGTATTTT. Amino acid sequence: CASSQGLAGGADTQYF.

This clonotype came up a few times. With a much larger clone just one base away, this may be a read error. The chain joins TRBV7-2 to TRBJ2-1; TRBD2 is a possible D gene (5 bases). The CDR3 extends over 16 amino acids. The germline V gene has CDR1 SGHTA and CDR2 FQGNSA. The CDR3 protein is CASREGVFSSYNKQFF. For the CDR3, the DNA is TGTGCCAGCAGAGAGGGCGTGTTTAGCTCCTACAATAAGCAGTTCTTC.

The gene calls are TRBV7-2 and TRBJ2-6; D ambiguous. Trimming stripped 5 bases from V and 1 base from J, with 9 bases between. This CDR3 spans 15 amino acids. The germline CDR1 and CDR2 sequences are SGHTA and FQGNSA. CDR3 coding DNA: TGTGCCAGCAGCCCCGAAGTTTCTGGGGCCAACGTCCTGACTTTC. Translating it yields CASSPEVSGANVLTF. The full variable domain, in which reference TRBV7-2 and TRBJ2-6 provide the parts outside the CDR3, is GAGVSQSPSNKVTEKGKDVELRCDPISGHTALYWYRQSLGQGLEFLIYFQGNSAPDKSGLPSDRFSAERTGGSVSTLTIQRTQQEDSAVYLCASSPEVSGANVLTFGAGSRLTVL.

This clonotype came up many times. One end of the junction fails to match germline, which may point to a read error. This chain uses TRBV5-1 with TRBJ2-5; a possible D gene is TRBD2 (5 bases). Looked up from germline, CDR1 is SGHRS and CDR2 is YFSETQ. The CDR3 covers 14 residues. The CDR3 DNA is TGTGCCAGCAGCTTATCCGGGATTCAAGAGACCCAGTACTTC. Translating gives CASSLSGIQETQYF.

Many counts were recorded for this clonotype. V is TRBV6-5 and J is TRBJ2-5; D ambiguous. The germline V gene encodes CDR1 MNHEY and CDR2 SVGAGI. V shed 4 bases and J shed 5 bases, with 8 bases lying between them. There are 12 residues in the CDR3. CDR3 sequence: CASSSPGETQYF. CDR3 bases: TGTGCCAGCAGTTCGCCTGGGGAGACCCAGTACTTC.

This clonotype was seen many times. V gene TRBV10-2 combines with J gene TRBJ1-5, with D possibly TRBD1 on 5 matching bases. Germline CDR1 reads WSHSY; CDR2 reads SAAADI. V lost 3 bases, J lost 0 bases, and 18 bases lay in between. The CDR3 is 18 amino acids. The CDR3 nucleotides read TGCGCCAGCAGTGACGGGGCTTCGGTCCTAAATAGCAATCAGCCCCAGCATTTT. It encodes CASSDGASVLNSNQPQHF.

About this clonotype itself: This may stem from a read error, because a much larger clone lies one nucleotide away. The chain recombines TRBV10-3 with TRBJ2-5; unclear D gene. Trimming took off 6 bases at V and 11 bases at J, with 13 bases between the two ends. The CDR3 is 11 residues long. Germline V gene data show CDR1 as ENHRY and CDR2 as SYGVKD. The CDR3 spells CAIRQYNEQYF. CDR3 DNA sequence: TGTGCCATCAGACAGTACAATGAGCAGTACTTC.

This clonotype appeared many times. The CDR3 here is CASSSPKSYNSPLHF. The CDR3 DNA sequence: TGTGCCAGCAGCTCCCCCAAGTCCTATAATTCACCCCTCCACTTT. The genes are TRBV7-2 and TRBJ1-6, with D hard to call. The CDR3 runs to 15 residues. CDR1 SGHTA and CDR2 FQGNSA come from the germline V gene. V lost 4 bases and J lost 1, with 8 bases in between. The full variable domain, with the rest looked up from reference TRBV7-2 and TRBJ1-6, is GAGVSQSPSNKVTEKGKDVELRCDPISGHTALYWYRQSLGQGLEFLIYFQGNSAPDKSGLPSDRFSAERTGGSVSTLTIQRTQQEDSAVYLCASSSPKSYNSPLHFGNGTRLTVT.

This clonotype was picked up a small number of times. This chain connects TRBV12-3 or TRBV12-4 to TRBJ1-1; TRBD1 is a possible D gene (5 bases). Trimming took off 11 bases at V and 1 base at J, with 17 bases between the two ends. CDR3 length equals 14 residues. CDR3 bases: TGTGCCGTCCAGGTCGGGGACCCGAACACTGAAGCTTTCTTT. Translation: CAVQVGDPNTEAFF.

V and J are TRBV18 and TRBJ1-1, with D uncertain. The germline V gene encodes CDR1 KGHSH and CDR2 LQKENI. V lost 3 bases to trimming and J lost 8 bases, with 16 bases between them. The CDR3 contains 14 residues. CDR3: CASSPRDIGREAFF. The CDR3 region has the DNA TGTGCCAGCTCACCCAGAGATATAGGCAGAGAAGCTTTCTTT.

This clonotype was recorded at least ten times. The gene calls are TRBV24-1 and TRBJ2-7; D possibly corresponds to TRBD2 (5 bases). The ends were cut back, 2 bases at V and 3 bases at J, with 22 bases in the middle. This CDR3 is 18 amino acids long. The germline gives CDR1 KGHDR, CDR2 SFDVKD. CDR3 nucleotides: TGTGCCACCAGTGATTCAACCCCATTTGCGGGCATCGGCTACGAGCAGTACTTC. Its translation: CATSDSTPFAGIGYEQYF.

The chain links TRBV10-2 to TRBJ1-2, with D maybe TRBD1 (6 bases). V was cut by 4 bases and J by 7 bases, with 13 bases left in between. The CDR3 is 13 residues long. CDR1 and CDR2 from the germline V gene are WSHSY and SAAADI. CDR3 nucleotide sequence: TGCGCCAGCAGTGCTACAGGGTCGTCTGGCTACACCTTC. Translating gives CASSATGSSGYTF.

There are a few counts of this clonotype. A read error may be the cause here, since a much bigger clone is one base away. The genes are TRBV20-1 and TRBJ2-1, with TRBD1 matching 8 bases. The J segment lost 13 bases and the V segment lost 6 bases, leaving 14 bases of the junction unmatched. CDR1 and CDR2 (germline): DFQATT, SNEGSKA (reference sequence). This CDR3 is 13 amino acids long. CDR3 region: CSAIDRGQGSQFF. The CDR3 nucleotides read TGCAGTGCAATCGACAGGGGTCAGGGGTCCCAGTTCTTC.

This clonotype was detected ten times or more. The CDR3 sequence is CSASVGSEYGYTF. CDR3 coding DNA: TGCAGTGCTAGTGTGGGGAGCGAGTATGGCTACACCTTC. The V call is TRBV20-1, the J call TRBJ1-2, with D unresolved. In germline, CDR1 is DFQATT, CDR2 SNEGSKA (reference sequence). V shed 3 bases and J shed 5 bases, with 13 bases lying between them. CDR3 size: 13 residues.

A note on this clonotype: This clone may be a read error of a much larger clone one base away. The chain couples TRBV5-6 to TRBJ2-5, with D possibly matching TRBD1 (6 bases). Germline assignment: CDR1 SGHDT and CDR2 YYEEEE. Trimming took off 1 base at V and 11 bases at J, with 18 bases between the two ends. This CDR3 spans 14 amino acids. CDR3 sequence reads: CASSLRGSNNEQYF. The CDR3 bases are TGTGCCAGCAGCTTGAGGGGGAGCAACAATGAGCAGTACTTC.

V and J are TRBV12-3 or TRBV12-4 and TRBJ2-3, with 9 positions matching TRBD1. The CDR3 consists of 15 residues. The trim removed 6 bases at V and 3 bases at J, leaving 7 bases unmatched. The CDR3 bases are TGTGCCAGCAGCCAACAGGGGGCGATGACAGATACGCAGTATTTT. It encodes CASSQQGAMTDTQYF.

In its sample, this clonotype was seen a few times. V is TRBV2 and J is TRBJ1-5; no firm D call. The germline V gene encodes CDR1 SNHLY and CDR2 FYNNEI. V lost 4 bases and J lost 1, with 11 bases in between. This CDR3 has 15 amino acids. The CDR3 spells CASSGRNSSNQPQHF. The CDR3 bases are TGTGCCAGCAGTGGGAGAAACTCGAGCAATCAGCCCCAGCATTTT.

This clonotype was picked up many times. The CDR3, as DNA: TGTGCCAGCAGCTTAGCCCTTCAGGGGTACGAGCAGTACTTC. It encodes CASSLALQGYEQYF. The chain couples TRBV7-2 to TRBJ2-7; a possible D gene is TRBD1 (6 bases). The CDR3 is 14 amino acids. V lost 0 bases to trimming and J lost 4 bases, with 10 bases between them. Germline CDR1 SGHTA, CDR2 FQGNSA.